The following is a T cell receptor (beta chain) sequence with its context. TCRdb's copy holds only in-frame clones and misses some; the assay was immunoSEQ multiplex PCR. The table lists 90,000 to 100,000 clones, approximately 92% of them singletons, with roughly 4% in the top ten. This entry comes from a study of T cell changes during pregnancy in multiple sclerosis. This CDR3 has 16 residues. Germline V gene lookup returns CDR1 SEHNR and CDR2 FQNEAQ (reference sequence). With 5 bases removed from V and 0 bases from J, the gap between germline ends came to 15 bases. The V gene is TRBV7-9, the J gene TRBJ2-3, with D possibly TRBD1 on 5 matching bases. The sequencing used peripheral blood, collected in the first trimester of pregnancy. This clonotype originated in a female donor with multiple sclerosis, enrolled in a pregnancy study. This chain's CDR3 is CASSAGYWGSTDTQYF. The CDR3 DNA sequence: TGTGCCAGCAGCGCAGGGTATTGGGGTAGCACAGATACGCAGTATTTT.